The 14 T cell receptor beta chains below were found in one sample sequenced in a study of blood T cell repertoires in COVID-19. Some clones are missing from TCRdb's copy, which holds only in-frame ones; the method was immunoSEQ multiplex PCR. The sample contains 150,000 to 200,000 clones, around nine tenths of which appear only once. The sample taken for sequencing was peripheral blood. All receptors come from a woman aged 18-35 years who had recovered from COVID-19.

This chain links TRBV19 with TRBJ1-1; TRBD1 agrees at 10 bases. Losses at the gene ends were 6 bases for V and 10 bases for J; bases not matched to a gene: 17. This CDR3 has 16 amino acids. CDR1 LNHDA and CDR2 SQIVND come from the germline V gene (reference sequence). The CDR3 coding sequence is TGTGCCAGTAGGAAGCTAATGGGACAGGGGAACGGGCGAGCTTTCTTT. Translated: CASRKLMGQGNGRAFF.

This chain links TRBV6-1 with TRBJ1-5; no clear D gene. The ends were cut back, 2 bases at V and 3 bases at J, with 11 bases in the middle. The CDR3 length is 15 residues. In germline, CDR1 is MNHNS, CDR2 SASEGT. The CDR3 bases are TGTGCCAGCAGTGAATTCAGGCAGGTCAATCAGCCCCAGCATTTT. Protein: CASSEFRQVNQPQHF.

V usage is TRBV5-1 and J usage is TRBJ2-2, with D tentatively TRBD1 (5 bases). The CDR3 length is 16 residues. CDR1 and CDR2 from the germline V gene are SGHRS and YFSETQ. Trimming removed 1 base at V and 2 bases at J, with 12 bases between. This CDR3 reads CASSLISGLNTGELFF. The CDR3 DNA follows: TGCGCCAGCAGCTTGATCTCAGGGCTTAACACCGGGGAGCTGTTTTTT. The entire variable domain, with the rest obtained from reference TRBV5-1 and TRBJ2-2, is as follows: KAGVTQTPRYLIKTRGQQVTLSCSPISGHRSVSWYQQTPGQGLQFLFEYFSETQRNKGNFPGRFSGRQFSNSRSEMNVSTLELGDSALYLCASSLISGLNTGELFFGEGSRLTVL.

The CDR3: CASSYYLAVNTGELFF. The CDR3 nucleotides are TGTGCCAGCAGTTACTACCTAGCGGTGAACACCGGGGAGCTGTTTTTT. The gene calls are TRBV6-2 or TRBV6-3 and TRBJ2-2; 7 nucleotides align to TRBD2. The CDR3 length is 16 residues. Germline lookup yields CDR1 MNHEY and CDR2 SVGEGT. V was pared by 1 base and J by 1 base, with 3 bases of the junction left unmatched.

This chain connects TRBV5-6 to TRBJ2-7; D perhaps matches TRBD1 (6 bases). V lost 4 bases and J lost 4, with 15 bases in between. The CDR3 has 14 amino acids. CDR1 and CDR2 from the germline V gene are SGHDT and YYEEEE. CDR3 region: CASSRDINSYEQYF. DNA of the CDR3: TGTGCCAGCAGCCGGGACATAAATTCGTACGAGCAGTACTTC.

The rearrangement joins TRBV29-1 to TRBJ2-1; 13 bases fit TRBD2. The CDR3 has 19 residues. In germline, CDR1 is SQVTM, CDR2 ANQGSEA. The V gene end was trimmed by 6 bases and the J gene end by 0 bases; junction bases not matched to a gene: 14. CDR3 residues: CSVGGLGTSGASSYNEQFF. DNA for the CDR3: TGCAGCGTGGGGGGACTCGGGACTAGCGGGGCCAGCTCCTACAATGAGCAGTTCTTC.

The chain joins TRBV6-5 to TRBJ2-1, with a tentative D call TRBD1 (6 bases). The germline V gene has CDR1 MNHEY and CDR2 SVGAGI. CDR3 length equals 13 residues. Deletions cut 3 bases from V and 10 bases from J, with 13 bases between. In nucleotides, the CDR3 is TGTGCCAGCAGTTATTACAATGGGGGCGAGCAGTTCTTC. Its protein product is CASSYYNGGEQFF.

The chain is built from TRBV3-1 (or the pseudogene TRBV3-2) and TRBJ2-2; TRBD1 aligns across 7 bases. Per germline, CDR1 LGHDT and CDR2 YNNKEL (reference sequence). The trim removed 0 bases at V and 6 bases at J, leaving 4 bases unmatched. The CDR3 totals 15 residues. The CDR3 spells CASSQDLGTAGELFF. CDR3 DNA: TGTGCCAGCAGCCAAGATCTTGGGACAGCCGGGGAGCTGTTTTTT.

CDR3 residues: CASSPTPGGYEQYV. The CDR3 DNA follows: TGTGCCAGCAGCCCTACGCCGGGTGGGTACGAGCAGTACGTC. The chain uses TRBV9 and TRBJ2-7; no definite D call. Germline CDR1 is SGDLS and CDR2 is YYNGEE. The V and J ends lost 4 bases and 4 bases respectively, with 15 bases between them. The CDR3 extends over 14 amino acids.

The V gene is TRBV4-1, the J gene TRBJ1-1; 11 bases line up with TRBD1. CDR1 and CDR2 (germline): MGHRA, YSYEKL. V shed 3 bases and J 8 bases; nucleotides not matched to a gene: 11. CDR3 length: 16 residues. CDR3 in amino acids: CASSQYTGTGGSEAFF. The CDR3 region has the DNA TGCGCCAGCAGCCAGTATACCGGGACAGGGGGTAGCGAAGCTTTCTTT.

This chain links TRBV12-5 with TRBJ2-2, with 9 nucleotides matching TRBD1. Germline V gene lookup returns CDR1 LGHNT and CDR2 FRNRAP. After removal of 6 bases from V and 7 bases from J, the junction contained 6 bases not matched to a gene. The CDR3 has 14 residues. In DNA, the CDR3 is TGTGCTAGTGGCCTGGGACAGGGCGACGGGGAGCTGTTTTTT. Its translation is CASGLGQGDGELFF.

This chain uses TRBV7-2 with TRBJ2-7; 8 bases align to TRBD1. This CDR3 contains 18 residues. Per the germline V gene, CDR1 is SGHTA and CDR2 is FQGNSA. The junction had 15 bases not matched to a gene; V was cut back by 5 bases and J by 0 bases. The CDR3 bases are TGTGCCAGCAGCCACGGGAAGTGGGACAGGCCCTTCTCCTACGAGCAGTACTTC. It codes for CASSHGKWDRPFSYEQYF.

This chain connects TRBV7-3 to TRBJ1-1; D remains unclear. The CDR3 spans 14 residues. V was clipped by 1 base and J by 3 bases, with 9 bases between them. Germline loops: CDR1 SGHTA, CDR2 FQGTGA. The CDR3 here is CASSLNPSDTEAFF. The CDR3 bases are TGTGCCAGCAGCTTAAATCCCTCCGACACTGAAGCTTTCTTT.

This chain uses TRBV11-1 with TRBJ1-1, with TRBD1 matching over 9 bases. From germline, CDR1 is SGHAT and CDR2 FQDESV (reference sequence). With V trimmed by 5 bases and J by 3 bases, 4 bases remained unmatched. This CDR3 has 14 amino acids. The CDR3 DNA reads TGTGCCAGCAGCACCGGACAGGGGTACACTGAAGCTTTCTTT. As protein: CASSTGQGYTEAFF.